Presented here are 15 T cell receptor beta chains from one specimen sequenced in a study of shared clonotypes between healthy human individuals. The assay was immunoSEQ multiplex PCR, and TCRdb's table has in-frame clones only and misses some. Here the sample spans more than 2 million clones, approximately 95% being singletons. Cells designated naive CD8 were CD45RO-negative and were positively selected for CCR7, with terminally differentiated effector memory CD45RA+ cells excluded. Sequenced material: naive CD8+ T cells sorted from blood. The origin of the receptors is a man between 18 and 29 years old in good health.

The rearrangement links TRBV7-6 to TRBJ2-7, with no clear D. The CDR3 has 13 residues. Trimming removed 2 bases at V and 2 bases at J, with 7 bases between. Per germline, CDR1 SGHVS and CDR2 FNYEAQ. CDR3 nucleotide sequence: TGTGCCAGCAGCTTAAGGAGTCCCTACGAGCAGTACTTC. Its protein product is CASSLRSPYEQYF.

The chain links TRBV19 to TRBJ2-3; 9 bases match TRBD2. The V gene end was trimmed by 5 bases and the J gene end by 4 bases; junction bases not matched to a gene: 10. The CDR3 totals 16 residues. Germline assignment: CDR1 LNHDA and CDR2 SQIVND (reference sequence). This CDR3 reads CASSVDSGGWADTQYF. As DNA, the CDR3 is TGTGCCAGTAGTGTTGATAGCGGGGGTTGGGCAGATACGCAGTATTTT. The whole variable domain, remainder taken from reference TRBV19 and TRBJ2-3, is DGGITQSPKYLFRKEGQNVTLSCEQNLNHDAMYWYRQDPGQGLRLIYYSQIVNDFQKGDIAEGYSVSREKKESFPLTVTSAQKNPTAFYLCASSVDSGGWADTQYFGPGTRLTVL.

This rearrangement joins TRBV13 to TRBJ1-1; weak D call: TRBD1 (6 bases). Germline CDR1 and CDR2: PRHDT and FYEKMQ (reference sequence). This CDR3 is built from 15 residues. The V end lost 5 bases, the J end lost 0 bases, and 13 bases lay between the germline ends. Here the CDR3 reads CASSPRGGMNTEAFF. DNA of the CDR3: TGTGCCAGCAGCCCCCGGGGGGGCATGAACACTGAAGCTTTCTTT.

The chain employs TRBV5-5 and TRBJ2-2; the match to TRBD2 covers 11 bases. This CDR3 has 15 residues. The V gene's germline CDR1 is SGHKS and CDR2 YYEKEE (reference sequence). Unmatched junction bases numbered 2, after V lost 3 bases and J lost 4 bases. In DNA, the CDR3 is TGTGCCAGCAGCTCCGGGACTAGCGGCACCGGGGAGCTGTTTTTT. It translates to CASSSGTSGTGELFF.

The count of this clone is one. The CDR3 sequence is CASSSGQSHEQYF. In nucleotides, the CDR3 is TGTGCCAGCAGCTCGGGACAGTCCCACGAGCAGTACTTC. This chain uses TRBV7-9 with TRBJ2-7, with TRBD1 matching over 7 bases. This CDR3 has 13 residues. Germline trimming cut 4 bases from V and 5 bases from J; bases unmatched to any gene: 5. The germline V gene has CDR1 SEHNR and CDR2 FQNEAQ (reference sequence).

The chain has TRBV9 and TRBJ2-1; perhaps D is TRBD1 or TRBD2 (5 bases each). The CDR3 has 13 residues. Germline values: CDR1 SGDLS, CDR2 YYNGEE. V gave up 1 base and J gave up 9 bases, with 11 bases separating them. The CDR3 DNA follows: TGTGCCAGCAGCGTATCGGGGCCTGGTGAGCAGTTCTTC. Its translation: CASSVSGPGEQFF. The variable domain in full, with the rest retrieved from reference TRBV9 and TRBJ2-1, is DSGVTQTPKHLITATGQRVTLRCSPRSGDLSVYWYQQSLDQGLQFLIQYYNGEERAKGNILERFSAQQFPDLHSELNLSSLELGDSALYFCASSVSGPGEQFFGPGTRLTVL.

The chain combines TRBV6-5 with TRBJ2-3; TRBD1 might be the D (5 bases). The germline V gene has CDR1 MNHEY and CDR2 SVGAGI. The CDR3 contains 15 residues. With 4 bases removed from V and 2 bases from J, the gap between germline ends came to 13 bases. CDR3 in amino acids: CASSFFGALTDTQYF. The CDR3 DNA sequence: TGTGCCAGCAGTTTCTTTGGGGCGCTCACAGATACGCAGTATTTT.

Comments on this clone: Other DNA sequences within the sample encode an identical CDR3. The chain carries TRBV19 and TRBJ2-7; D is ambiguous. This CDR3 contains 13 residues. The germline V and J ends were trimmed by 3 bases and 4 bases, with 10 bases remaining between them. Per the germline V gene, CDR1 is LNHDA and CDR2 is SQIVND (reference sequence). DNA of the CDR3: TGTGCCAGTAGTATTGGTCCGGGTTACGAGCAGTACTTC. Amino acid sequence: CASSIGPGYEQYF.

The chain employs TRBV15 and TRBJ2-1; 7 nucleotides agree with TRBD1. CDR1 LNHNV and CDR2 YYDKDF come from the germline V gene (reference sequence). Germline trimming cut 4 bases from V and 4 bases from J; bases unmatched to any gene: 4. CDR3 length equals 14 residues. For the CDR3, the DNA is TGTGCCACCAGCACTTCGGGACAGTACAATGAGCAGTTCTTC. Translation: CATSTSGQYNEQFF.

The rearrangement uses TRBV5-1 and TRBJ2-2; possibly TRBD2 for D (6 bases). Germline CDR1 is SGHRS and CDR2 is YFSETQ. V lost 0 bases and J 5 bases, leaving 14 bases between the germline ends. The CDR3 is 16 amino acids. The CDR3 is CASSLGGAQITGELFF. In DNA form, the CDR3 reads TGCGCCAGCAGCTTGGGCGGGGCCCAAATTACCGGGGAGCTGTTTTTT.

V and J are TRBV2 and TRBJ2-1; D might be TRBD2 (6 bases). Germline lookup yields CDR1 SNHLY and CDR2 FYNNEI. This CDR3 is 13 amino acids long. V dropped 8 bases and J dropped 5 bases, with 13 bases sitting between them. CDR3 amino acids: CASEGLANNEQFF. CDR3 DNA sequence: TGTGCCAGCGAAGGTCTAGCGAACAATGAGCAGTTCTTC.

CDR3 DNA sequence: TGTGCCAGCAGTGAAGCGCATTTCGGGGGGCTAGATTTGAACATTCAGTACTTC. Encoded protein: CASSEAHFGGLDLNIQYF. V and J are TRBV6-1 and TRBJ2-4, with D possibly being TRBD2 (7 bases). V lost 0 bases and J lost 7, with 22 bases in between. The CDR3 is made up of 18 amino acids. Germline V gene data show CDR1 as MNHNS and CDR2 as SASEGT.

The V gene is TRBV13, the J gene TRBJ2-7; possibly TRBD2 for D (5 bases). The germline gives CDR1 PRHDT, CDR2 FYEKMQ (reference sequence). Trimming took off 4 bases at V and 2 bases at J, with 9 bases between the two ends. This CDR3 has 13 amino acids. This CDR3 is CASSSERTYEQYF. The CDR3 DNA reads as TGTGCCAGCAGCTCGGAGCGGACCTACGAGCAGTACTTC. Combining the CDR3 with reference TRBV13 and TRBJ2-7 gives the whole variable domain AAGVIQSPRHLIKEKRETATLKCYPIPRHDTVYWYQQGPGQDPQFLISFYEKMQSDKGSIPDRFSAQQFSDYHSELNMSSLELGDSALYFCASSSERTYEQYFGPGTRLTVT.

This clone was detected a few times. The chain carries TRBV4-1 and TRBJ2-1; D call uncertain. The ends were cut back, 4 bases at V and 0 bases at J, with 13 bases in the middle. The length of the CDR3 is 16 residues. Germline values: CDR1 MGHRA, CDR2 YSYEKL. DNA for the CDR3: TGCGCCAGCAGCCTTAGAGGTGAGAGCTCCTACAATGAGCAGTTCTTC. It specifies CASSLRGESSYNEQFF.

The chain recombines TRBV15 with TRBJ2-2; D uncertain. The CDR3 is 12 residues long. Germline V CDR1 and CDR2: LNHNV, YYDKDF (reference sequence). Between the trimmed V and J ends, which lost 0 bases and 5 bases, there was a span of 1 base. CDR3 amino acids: CATSRDTGELFF. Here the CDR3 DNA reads TGTGCCACCAGCAGAGATACCGGGGAGCTGTTTTTT.